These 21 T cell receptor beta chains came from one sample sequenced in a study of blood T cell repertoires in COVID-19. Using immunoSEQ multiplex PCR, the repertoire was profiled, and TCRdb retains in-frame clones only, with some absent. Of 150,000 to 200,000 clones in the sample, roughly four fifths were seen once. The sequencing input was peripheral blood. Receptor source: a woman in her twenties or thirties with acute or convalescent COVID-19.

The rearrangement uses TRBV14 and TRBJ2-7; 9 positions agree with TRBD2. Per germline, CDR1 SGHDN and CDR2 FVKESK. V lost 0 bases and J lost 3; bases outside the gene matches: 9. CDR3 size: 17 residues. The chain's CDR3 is CASSQDPRLAESYEQYF. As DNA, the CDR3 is TGTGCCAGCAGCCAAGATCCCCGACTAGCGGAGAGCTACGAGCAGTACTTC.

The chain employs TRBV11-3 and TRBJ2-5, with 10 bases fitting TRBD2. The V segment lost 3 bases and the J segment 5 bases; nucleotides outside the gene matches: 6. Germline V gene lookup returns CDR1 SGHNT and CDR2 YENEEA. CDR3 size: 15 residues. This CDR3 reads CASSFSSGSGETQYF. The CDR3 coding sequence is TGTGCCAGCAGCTTCTCTAGCGGGAGTGGGGAGACCCAGTACTTC. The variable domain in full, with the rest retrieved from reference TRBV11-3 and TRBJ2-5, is EAGVVQSPRYKIIEKKQPVAFWCNPISGHNTLYWYLQNLGQGPELLIRYENEEAVDDSQLPKDRFSAERLKGVDSTLKIQPAELGDSAVYLCASSFSSGSGETQYFGPGTRLLVL.

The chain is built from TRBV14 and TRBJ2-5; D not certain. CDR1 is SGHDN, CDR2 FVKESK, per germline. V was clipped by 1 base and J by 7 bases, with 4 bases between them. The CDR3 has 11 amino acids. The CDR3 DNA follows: TGTGCCAGCAGCCAAGTCGGGACCCAGTACTTC. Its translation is CASSQVGTQYF. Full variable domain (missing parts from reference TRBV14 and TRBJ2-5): EAGVTQFPSHSVIEKGQTVTLRCDPISGHDNLYWYRRVMGKEIKFLLHFVKESKQDESGMPNNRFLAERTGGTYSTLKVQPAELEDSGVYFCASSQVGTQYFGPGTRLLVL.

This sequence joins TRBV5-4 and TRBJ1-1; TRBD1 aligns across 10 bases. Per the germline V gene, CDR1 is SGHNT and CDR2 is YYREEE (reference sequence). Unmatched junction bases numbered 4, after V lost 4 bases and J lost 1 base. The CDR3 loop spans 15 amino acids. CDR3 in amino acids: CASSPGTGANTEAFF. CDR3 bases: TGTGCCAGCAGCCCTGGGACAGGGGCGAACACTGAAGCTTTCTTT.

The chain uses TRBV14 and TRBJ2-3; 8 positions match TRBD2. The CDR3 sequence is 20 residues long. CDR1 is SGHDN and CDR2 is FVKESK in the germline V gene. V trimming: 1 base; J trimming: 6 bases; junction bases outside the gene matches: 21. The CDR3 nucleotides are TGTGCCAGCAGCCAAGGGCTGAGCGGGGGCCGCCCGACACAATGGGATACGCAGTATTTT. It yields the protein CASSQGLSGGRPTQWDTQYF.

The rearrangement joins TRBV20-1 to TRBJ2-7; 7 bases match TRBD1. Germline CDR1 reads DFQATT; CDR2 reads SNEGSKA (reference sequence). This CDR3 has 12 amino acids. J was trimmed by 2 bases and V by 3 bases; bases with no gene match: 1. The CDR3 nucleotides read TGCAGTGCTAGTGACAGGGCCTACGAGCAGTACTTC. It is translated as CSASDRAYEQYF.

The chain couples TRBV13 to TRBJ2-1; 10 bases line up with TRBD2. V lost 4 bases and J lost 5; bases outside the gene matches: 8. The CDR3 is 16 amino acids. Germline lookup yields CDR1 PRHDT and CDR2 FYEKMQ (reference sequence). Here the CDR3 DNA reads TGTGCCAGCAGCTCAAACCCTAGCGGGGGAAACAATGAGCAGTTCTTC. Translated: CASSSNPSGGNNEQFF.

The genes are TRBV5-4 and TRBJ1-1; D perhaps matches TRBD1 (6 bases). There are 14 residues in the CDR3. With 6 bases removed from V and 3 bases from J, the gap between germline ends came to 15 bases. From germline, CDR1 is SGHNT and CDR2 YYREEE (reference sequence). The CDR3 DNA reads TGTGCCAGCACCCGGGGGGCAACTTACACTGAAGCTTTCTTT. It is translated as CASTRGATYTEAFF.

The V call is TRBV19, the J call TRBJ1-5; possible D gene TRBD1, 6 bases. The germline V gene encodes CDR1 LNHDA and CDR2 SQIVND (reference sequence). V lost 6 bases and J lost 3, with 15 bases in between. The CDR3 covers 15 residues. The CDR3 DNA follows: TGTGCCAGTAGGGGGGAGACAGGACTCAATCAGCCCCAGCATTTT. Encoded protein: CASRGETGLNQPQHF.

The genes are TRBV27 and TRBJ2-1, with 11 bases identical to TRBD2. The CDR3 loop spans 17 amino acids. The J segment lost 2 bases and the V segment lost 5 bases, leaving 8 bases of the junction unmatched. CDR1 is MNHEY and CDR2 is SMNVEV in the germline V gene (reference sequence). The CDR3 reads CASSTHLAGGPYNEQFF. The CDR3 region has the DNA TGTGCCAGCAGTACCCACTTAGCGGGAGGGCCCTACAATGAGCAGTTCTTC.

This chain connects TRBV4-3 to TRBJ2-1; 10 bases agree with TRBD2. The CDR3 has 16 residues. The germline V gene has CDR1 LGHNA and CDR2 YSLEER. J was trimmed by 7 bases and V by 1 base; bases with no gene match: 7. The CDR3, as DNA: TGCGCCAGCAGCCAAGCTCCAGCGGGAGGGAAGAATGAGCAGTTCTTC. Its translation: CASSQAPAGGKNEQFF.

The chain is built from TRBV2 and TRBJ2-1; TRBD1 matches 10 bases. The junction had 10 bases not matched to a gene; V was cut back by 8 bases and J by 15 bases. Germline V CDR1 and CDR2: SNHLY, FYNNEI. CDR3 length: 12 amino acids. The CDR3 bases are TGTGCCAGCCGGGACAGGGGCCACCCGGGGTTCTTC. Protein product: CASRDRGHPGFF.

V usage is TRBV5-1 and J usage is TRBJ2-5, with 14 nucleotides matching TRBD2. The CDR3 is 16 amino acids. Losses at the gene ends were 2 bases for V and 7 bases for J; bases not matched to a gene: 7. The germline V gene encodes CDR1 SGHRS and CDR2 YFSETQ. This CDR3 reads CASSFPGLAGVGTQYF. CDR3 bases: TGCGCCAGCAGCTTTCCGGGACTAGCGGGGGTGGGGACCCAGTACTTC.

CDR3 sequence: CASSHVTVSNQPQHF. CDR3 nucleotide sequence: TGTGCCAGTAGTCATGTGACAGTAAGCAATCAGCCCCAGCATTTT. This chain connects TRBV19 to TRBJ1-5; D is perhaps TRBD1 (5 bases). Trimming stripped 5 bases from V and 1 base from J, with 12 bases between. From germline, CDR1 is LNHDA and CDR2 SQIVND (reference sequence). The CDR3 loop spans 15 amino acids.

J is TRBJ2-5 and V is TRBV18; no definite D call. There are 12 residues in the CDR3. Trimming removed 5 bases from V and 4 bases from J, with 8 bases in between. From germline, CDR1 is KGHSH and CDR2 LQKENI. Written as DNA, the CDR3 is TGTGCCAGCTCATATTGGGCAGAGACCCAGTACTTC. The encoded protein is CASSYWAETQYF. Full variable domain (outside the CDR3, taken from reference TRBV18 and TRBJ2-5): NAGVMQNPRHLVRRRGQEARLRCSPMKGHSHVYWYRQLPEEGLKFMVYLQKENIIDESGMPKERFSAEFPKEGPSILRIQQVVRGDSAAYFCASSYWAETQYFGPGTRLLVL.

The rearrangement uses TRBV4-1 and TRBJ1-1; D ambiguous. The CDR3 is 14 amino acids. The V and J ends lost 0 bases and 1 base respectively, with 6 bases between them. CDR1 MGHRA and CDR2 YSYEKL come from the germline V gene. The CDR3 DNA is TGCGCCAGCAGCCAAGATTCCCGGAACACTGAAGCTTTCTTT. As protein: CASSQDSRNTEAFF.

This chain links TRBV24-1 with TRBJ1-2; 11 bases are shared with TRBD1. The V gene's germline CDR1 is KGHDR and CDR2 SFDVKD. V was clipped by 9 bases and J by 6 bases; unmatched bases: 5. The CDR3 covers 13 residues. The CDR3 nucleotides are TGTGCCACCGAGGACAGGGGGCACGATGGCTACACCTTC. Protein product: CATEDRGHDGYTF.

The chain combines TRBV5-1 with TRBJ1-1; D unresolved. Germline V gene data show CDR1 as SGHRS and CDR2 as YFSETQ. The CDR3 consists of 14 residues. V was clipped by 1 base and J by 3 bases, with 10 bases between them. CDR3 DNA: TGCGCCAGCAGCTTGTTTCGGGTGGACACTGAAGCTTTCTTT. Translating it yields CASSLFRVDTEAFF. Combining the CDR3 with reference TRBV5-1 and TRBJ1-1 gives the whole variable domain KAGVTQTPRYLIKTRGQQVTLSCSPISGHRSVSWYQQTPGQGLQFLFEYFSETQRNKGNFPGRFSGRQFSNSRSEMNVSTLELGDSALYLCASSLFRVDTEAFFGQGTRLTVV.

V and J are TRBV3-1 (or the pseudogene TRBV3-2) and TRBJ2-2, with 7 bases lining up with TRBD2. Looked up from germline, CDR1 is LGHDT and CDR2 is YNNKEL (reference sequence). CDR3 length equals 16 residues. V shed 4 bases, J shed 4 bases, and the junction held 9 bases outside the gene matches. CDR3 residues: CASSPQTSFGTGELFF. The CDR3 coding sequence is TGTGCCAGCAGCCCTCAGACTAGCTTCGGCACCGGGGAGCTGTTTTTT.

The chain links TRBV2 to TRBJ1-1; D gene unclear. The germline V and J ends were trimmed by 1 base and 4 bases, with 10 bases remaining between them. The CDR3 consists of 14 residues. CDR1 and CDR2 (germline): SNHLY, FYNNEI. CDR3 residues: CASSEGGKGTEAFF. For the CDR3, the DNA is TGTGCCAGCAGTGAAGGAGGGAAAGGCACTGAAGCTTTCTTT.

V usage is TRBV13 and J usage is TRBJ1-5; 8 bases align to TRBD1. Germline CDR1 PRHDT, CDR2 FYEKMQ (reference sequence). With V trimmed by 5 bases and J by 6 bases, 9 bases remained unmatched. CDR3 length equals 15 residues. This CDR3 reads CASSHGQGPAQPQHF. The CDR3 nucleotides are TGTGCCAGCAGCCACGGACAGGGACCAGCTCAGCCCCAGCATTTT.